This TCR beta chain stems from a study of T cell responses to AZD1222 COVID-19 vaccine. Study findings and constraints: White British donors predominated, females outnumbered males, and clonal diversity was possibly underestimated. Distributed over spike, vaccine-associated CD4 TCRs predominated at 160-218 and 743-854. Once two AZD1222 doses were given, Spike-specific TCR breadth and depth went up. None of the repertoires were sampled until the peak T cell response had passed.

Using immunoSEQ multiplex PCR, the repertoire was profiled, and TCRdb retains in-frame clones only, with some absent. In the table there are approximately 190,000 clones, around nine tenths of which are singletons. As for this clone: Its antigen is unidentified.

The receptor's source is an adult who received the MenACWY meningococcal vaccine as a control. The sample was peripheral blood, taken 28 days after the second dose of the MenACWY control vaccine.

The CDR3 loop is CSASSILAGGGPLGTDTQYF. In DNA, the CDR3 is TGCAGTGCTAGTTCTATCCTCGCTGGCGGAGGGCCCCTTGGGACAGATACGCAGTATTTT. J is TRBJ2-3 and V is TRBV20-1; D perhaps matches TRBD2 (6 bases). V lost 3 bases to trimming and J lost 3 bases, with 31 bases between them. Germline V lookup: CDR1 DFQATT, CDR2 SNEGSKA (reference sequence). This CDR3 region has 20 residues.